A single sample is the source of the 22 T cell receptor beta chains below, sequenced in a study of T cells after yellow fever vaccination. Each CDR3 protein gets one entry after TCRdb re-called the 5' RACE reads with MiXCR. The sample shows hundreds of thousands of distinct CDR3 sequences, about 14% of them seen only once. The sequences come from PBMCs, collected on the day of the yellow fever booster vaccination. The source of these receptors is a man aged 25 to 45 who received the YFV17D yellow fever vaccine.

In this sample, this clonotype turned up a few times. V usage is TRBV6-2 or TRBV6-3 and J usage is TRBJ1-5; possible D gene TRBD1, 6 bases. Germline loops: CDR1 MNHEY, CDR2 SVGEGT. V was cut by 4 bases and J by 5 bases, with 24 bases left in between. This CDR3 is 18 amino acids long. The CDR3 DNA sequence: TGTGCCAGCAGTTCGTCCCACTACTCCGGGACACGGTATCAGCCCCAGCATTTT. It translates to CASSSSHYSGTRYQPQHF.

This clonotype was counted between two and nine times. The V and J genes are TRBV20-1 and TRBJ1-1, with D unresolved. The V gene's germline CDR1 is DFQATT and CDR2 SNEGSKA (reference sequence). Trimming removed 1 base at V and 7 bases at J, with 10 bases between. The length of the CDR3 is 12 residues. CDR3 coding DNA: TGCAGTGCTAGAGCCAACAGATTTGAAGCTTTCTTT. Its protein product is CSARANRFEAFF.

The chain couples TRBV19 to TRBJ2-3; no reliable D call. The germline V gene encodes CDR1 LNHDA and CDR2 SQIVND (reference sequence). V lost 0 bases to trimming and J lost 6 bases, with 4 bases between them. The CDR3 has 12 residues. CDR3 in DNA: TGTGCCAGTAGTATAGATATTGATACGCAGTATTTT. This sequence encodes CASSIDIDTQYF.

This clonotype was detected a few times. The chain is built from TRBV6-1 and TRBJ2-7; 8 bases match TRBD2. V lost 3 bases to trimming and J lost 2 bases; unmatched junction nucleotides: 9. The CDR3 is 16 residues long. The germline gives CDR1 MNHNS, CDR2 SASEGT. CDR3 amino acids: CASSEGSGRDTYEQYF. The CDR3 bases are TGTGCCAGCAGTGAGGGTTCCGGGAGGGATACCTACGAGCAGTACTTC.

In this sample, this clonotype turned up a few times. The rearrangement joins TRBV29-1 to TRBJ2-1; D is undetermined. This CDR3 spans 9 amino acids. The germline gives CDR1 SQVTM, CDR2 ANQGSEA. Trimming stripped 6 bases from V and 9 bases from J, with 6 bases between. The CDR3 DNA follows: TGCAGCGTATCTGGTGAGCAGTTCTTC. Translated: CSVSGEQFF.

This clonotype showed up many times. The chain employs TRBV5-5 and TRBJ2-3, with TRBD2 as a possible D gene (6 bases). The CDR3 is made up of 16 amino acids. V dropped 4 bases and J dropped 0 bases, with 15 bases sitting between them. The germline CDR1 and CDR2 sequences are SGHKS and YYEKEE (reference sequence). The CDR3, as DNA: TGTGCCAGCAGCCGCCGAACGGGAGAGAGCACAGATACGCAGTATTTT. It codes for CASSRRTGESTDTQYF.

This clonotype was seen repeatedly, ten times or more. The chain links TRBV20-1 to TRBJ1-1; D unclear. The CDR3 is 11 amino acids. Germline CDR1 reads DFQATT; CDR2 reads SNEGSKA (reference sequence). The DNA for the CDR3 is TGCAGCTCGACTAGGGAGTTTGAAGCTTTCTTT. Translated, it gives CSSTREFEAFF.

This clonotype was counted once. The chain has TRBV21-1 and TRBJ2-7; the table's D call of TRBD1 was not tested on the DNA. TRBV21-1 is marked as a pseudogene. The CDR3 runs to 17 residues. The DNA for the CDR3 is TGTGCCAGCAGACTCCGGGACAGGGAGCCGTTGTCCTACGAGAAGTACTTC. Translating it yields CASRLRDREPLSYEKYF.

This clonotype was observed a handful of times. CDR3 sequence: CASSLGYGYYNEQFF. CDR3 in DNA: TGTGCCAGCAGCTTGGGTTATGGTTATTACAATGAGCAGTTCTTC. The rearrangement links TRBV5-4 to TRBJ2-1, with no clear D. This CDR3 has 15 amino acids. V was shortened by 0 bases and J by 4 bases, with 11 bases between the two germline ends. CDR1 is SGHNT, CDR2 YYREEE, per germline (reference sequence).

CDR3 amino acids: CSVEGDYGYTF. CDR3 DNA sequence: TGCAGCGTTGAAGGGGACTATGGCTACACCTTC. This chain links TRBV29-1 with TRBJ1-2; D is undetermined. Per germline, CDR1 SQVTM and CDR2 ANQGSEA. The CDR3 is 11 amino acids. Trimming cost V 1 base and J 3 bases, with 3 bases left between them.

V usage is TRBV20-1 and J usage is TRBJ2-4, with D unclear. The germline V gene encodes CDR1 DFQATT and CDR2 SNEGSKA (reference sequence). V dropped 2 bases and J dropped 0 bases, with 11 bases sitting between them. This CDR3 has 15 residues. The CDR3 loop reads CSARMLALAKNIQYF. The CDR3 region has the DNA TGCAGTGCTAGAATGTTAGCTCTAGCCAAAAACATTCAGTACTTC.

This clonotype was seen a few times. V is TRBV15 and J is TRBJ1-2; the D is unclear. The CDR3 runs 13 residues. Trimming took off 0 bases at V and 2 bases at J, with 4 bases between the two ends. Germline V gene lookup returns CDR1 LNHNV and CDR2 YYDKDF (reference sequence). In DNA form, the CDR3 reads TGTGCCACCAGCAGAGATCGAAACTATGGCTACACCTTC. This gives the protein CATSRDRNYGYTF.

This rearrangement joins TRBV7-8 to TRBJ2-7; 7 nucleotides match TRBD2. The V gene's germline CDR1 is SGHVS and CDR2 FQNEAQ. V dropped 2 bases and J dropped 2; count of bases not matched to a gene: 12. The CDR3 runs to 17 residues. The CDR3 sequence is CASSLMQTSTRAYEQYF. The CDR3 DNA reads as TGTGCCAGCAGCTTAATGCAGACTAGCACGCGGGCCTACGAGCAGTACTTC.

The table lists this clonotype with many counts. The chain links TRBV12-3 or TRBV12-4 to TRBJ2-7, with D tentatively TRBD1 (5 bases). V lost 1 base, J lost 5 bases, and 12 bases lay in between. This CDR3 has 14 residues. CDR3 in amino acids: CASSLGQGINEQYF. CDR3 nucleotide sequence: TGTGCCAGCAGTTTAGGGCAGGGAATTAACGAGCAGTACTTC.

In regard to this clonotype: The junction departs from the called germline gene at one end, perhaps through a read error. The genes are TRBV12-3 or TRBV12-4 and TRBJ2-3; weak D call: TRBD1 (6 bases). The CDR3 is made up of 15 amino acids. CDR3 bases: TGTGCCAGCAGCCCCCGAGGGGGAGCAGGAGATGCGCAGTATTTT. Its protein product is CASSPRGGAGDAQYF.

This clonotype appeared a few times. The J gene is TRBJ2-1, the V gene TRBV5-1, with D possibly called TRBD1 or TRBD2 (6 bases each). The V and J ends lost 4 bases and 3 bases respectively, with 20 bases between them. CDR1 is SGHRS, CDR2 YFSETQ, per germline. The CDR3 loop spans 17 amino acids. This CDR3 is CASSPPGARGIYNEQFF. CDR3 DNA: TGCGCCAGCAGCCCCCCGGGGGCTAGAGGTATCTACAATGAGCAGTTCTTC.

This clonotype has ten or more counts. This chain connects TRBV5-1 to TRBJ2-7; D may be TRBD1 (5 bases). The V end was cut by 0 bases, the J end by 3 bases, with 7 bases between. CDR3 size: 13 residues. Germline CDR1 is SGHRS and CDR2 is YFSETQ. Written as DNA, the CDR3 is TGCGCCAGCAGCTTGGTTCAGGGCTACGAGCAGTACTTC. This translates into CASSLVQGYEQYF.

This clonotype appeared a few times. CDR3 protein: CSARTGARGEQYF. Written as DNA, the CDR3 is TGCAGTGCTAGGACAGGGGCACGAGGCGAGCAGTACTTC. The chain recombines TRBV20-1 with TRBJ2-7, with 8 positions matching TRBD1. V was clipped by 3 bases and J by 6 bases; unmatched bases: 7. The CDR3 covers 13 residues. Germline-derived CDR1 and CDR2 are DFQATT and SNEGSKA (reference sequence).

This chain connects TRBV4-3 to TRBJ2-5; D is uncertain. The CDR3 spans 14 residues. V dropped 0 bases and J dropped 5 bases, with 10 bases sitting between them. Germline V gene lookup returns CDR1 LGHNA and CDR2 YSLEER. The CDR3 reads CASSQDAKIETQYF. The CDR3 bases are TGCGCCAGCAGCCAAGACGCCAAAATTGAGACCCAGTACTTC.

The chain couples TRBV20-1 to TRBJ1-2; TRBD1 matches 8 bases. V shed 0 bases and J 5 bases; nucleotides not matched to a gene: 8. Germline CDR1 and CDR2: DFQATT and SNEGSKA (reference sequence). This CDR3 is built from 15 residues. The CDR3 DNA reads TGCAGTGCTAGAGATCAGTCAGGGGGCGGGTATGGCTACACCTTC. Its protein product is CSARDQSGGGYGYTF.

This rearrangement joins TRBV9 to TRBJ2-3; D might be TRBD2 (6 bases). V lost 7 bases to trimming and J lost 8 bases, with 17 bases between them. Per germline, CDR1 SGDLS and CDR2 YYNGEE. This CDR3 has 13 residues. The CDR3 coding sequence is TGTGCCAGCCGGAACGAGGGAGGAGGTACGCAGTATTTT. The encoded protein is CASRNEGGGTQYF.

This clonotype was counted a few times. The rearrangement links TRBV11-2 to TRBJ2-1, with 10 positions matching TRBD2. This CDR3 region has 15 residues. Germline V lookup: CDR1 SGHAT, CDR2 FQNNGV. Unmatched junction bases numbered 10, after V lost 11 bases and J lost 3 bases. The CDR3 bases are TGTGCCTGTAGGCTAGCGGGAGTGTTCTACAATGAGCAGTTCTTC. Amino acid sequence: CACRLAGVFYNEQFF.